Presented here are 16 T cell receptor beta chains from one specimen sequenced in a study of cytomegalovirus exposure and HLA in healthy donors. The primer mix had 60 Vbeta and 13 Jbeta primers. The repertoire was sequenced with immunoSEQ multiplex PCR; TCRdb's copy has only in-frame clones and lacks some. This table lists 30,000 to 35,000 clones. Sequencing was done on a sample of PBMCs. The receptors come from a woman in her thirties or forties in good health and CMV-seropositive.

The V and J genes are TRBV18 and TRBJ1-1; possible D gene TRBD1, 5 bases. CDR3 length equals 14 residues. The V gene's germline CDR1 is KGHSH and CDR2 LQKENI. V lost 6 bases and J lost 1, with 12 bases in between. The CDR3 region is CASSLNQGNTEAFF. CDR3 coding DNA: TGTGCCAGCTCGCTAAACCAGGGGAACACTGAAGCTTTCTTT.

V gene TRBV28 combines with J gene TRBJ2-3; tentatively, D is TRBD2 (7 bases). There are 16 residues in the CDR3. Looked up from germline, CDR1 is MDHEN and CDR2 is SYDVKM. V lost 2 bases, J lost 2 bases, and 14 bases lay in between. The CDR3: CASSLGGRGTTDTQYF. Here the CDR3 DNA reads TGTGCCAGCAGTTTAGGAGGGAGGGGGACCACAGATACGCAGTATTTT.

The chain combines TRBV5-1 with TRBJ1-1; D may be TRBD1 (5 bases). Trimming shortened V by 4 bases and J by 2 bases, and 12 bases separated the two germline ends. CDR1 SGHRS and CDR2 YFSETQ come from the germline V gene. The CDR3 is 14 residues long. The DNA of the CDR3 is TGCGCCAGCAGCGGGGGGATTGGAAACACTGAAGCTTTCTTT. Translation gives CASSGGIGNTEAFF.

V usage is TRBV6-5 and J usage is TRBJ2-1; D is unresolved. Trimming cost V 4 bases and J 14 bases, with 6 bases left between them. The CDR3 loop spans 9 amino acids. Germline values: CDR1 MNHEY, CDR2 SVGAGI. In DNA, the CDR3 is TGTGCCAGCAGTTGCCGGGAGTTCTTC. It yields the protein CASSCREFF.

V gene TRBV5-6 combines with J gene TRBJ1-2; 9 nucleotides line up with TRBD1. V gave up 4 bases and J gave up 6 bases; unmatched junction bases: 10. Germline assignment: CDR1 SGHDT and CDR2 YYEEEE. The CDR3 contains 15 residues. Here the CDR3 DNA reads TGTGCCAGCAGCGTTGCGGGACAGGGCCTGCATGGCTACACCTTC. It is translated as CASSVAGQGLHGYTF.

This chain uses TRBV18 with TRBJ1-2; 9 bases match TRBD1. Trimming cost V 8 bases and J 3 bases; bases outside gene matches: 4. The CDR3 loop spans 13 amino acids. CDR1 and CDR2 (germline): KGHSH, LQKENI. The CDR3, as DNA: TGTGCCAGCACAGGGGGCGCTGACTATGGCTACACCTTC. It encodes CASTGGADYGYTF. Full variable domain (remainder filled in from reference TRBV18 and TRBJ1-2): NAGVMQNPRHLVRRRGQEARLRCSPMKGHSHVYWYRQLPEEGLKFMVYLQKENIIDESGMPKERFSAEFPKEGPSILRIQQVVRGDSAAYFCASTGGADYGYTFGSGTRLTVV.

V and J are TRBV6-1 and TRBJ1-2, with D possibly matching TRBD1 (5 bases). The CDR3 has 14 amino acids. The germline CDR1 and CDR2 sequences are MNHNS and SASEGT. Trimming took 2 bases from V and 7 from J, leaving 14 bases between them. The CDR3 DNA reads TGTGCCAGCAGTGAACAGGGCGCGCTGGGTGGCTACACCTTC. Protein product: CASSEQGALGGYTF.

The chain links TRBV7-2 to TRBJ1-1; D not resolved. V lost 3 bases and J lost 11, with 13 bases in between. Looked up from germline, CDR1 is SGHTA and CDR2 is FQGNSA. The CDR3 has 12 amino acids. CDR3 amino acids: CASSFTQRMAFF. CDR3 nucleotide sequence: TGTGCCAGCAGCTTTACCCAGAGGATGGCTTTCTTT.

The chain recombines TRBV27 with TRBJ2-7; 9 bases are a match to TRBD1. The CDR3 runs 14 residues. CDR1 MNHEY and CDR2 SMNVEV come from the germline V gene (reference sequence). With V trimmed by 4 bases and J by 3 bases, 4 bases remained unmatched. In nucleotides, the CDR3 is TGTGCCAGCAGTTCCCGACAGGGGGGCTACGAGCAGTACTTC. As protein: CASSSRQGGYEQYF.

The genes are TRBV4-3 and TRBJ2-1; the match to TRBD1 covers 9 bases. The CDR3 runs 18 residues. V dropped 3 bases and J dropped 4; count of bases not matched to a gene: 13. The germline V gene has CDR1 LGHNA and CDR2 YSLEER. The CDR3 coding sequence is TGCGCCAGCAGCCAGGAGGGCTCTCCGGGACAGGGATACAATGAGCAGTTCTTC. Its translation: CASSQEGSPGQGYNEQFF.

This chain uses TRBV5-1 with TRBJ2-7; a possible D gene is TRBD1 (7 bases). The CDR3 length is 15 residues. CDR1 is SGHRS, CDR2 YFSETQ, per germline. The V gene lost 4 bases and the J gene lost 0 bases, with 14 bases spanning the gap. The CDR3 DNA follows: TGCGCCAGCAGCCTACAGGGGAGGAGCTCCTACGAGCAGTACTTC. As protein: CASSLQGRSSYEQYF. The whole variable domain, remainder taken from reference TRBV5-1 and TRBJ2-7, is KAGVTQTPRYLIKTRGQQVTLSCSPISGHRSVSWYQQTPGQGLQFLFEYFSETQRNKGNFPGRFSGRQFSNSRSEMNVSTLELGDSALYLCASSLQGRSSYEQYFGPGTRLTVT.

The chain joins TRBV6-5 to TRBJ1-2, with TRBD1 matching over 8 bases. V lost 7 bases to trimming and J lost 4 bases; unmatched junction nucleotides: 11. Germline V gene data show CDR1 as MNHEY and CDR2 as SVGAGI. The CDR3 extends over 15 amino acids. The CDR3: CASTRSQGASYGYTF. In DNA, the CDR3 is TGTGCCAGCACCCGGAGCCAGGGGGCTTCCTATGGCTACACCTTC.

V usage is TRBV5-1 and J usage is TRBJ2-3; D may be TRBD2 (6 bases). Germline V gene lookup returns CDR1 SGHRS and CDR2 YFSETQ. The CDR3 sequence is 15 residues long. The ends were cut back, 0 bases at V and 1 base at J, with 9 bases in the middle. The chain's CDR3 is CASSLGASGTDTQYF. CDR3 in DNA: TGCGCCAGCAGCTTGGGGGCTAGCGGCACAGATACGCAGTATTTT.

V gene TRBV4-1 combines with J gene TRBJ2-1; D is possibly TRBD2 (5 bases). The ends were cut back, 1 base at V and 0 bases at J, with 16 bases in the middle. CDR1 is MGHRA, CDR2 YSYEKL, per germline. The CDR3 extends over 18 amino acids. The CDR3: CASSQVLAQRSSYNEQFF. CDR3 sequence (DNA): TGCGCCAGCAGCCAAGTGCTCGCGCAGCGGAGCTCCTACAATGAGCAGTTCTTC.

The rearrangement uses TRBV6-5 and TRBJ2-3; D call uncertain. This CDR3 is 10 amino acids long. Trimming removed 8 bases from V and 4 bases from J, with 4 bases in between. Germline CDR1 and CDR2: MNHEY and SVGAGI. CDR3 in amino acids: CASGSDTQYF. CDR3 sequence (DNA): TGTGCCAGCGGCTCAGATACGCAGTATTTT.

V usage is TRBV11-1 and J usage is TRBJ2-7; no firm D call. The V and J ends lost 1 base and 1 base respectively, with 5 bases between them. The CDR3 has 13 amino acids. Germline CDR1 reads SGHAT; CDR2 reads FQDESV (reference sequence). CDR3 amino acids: CASSLGHSYEQYF. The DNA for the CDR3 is TGTGCCAGCAGCTTAGGACATTCCTACGAGCAGTACTTC.